The rows below give T cell receptor beta chains drawn from one sample of a study of T cells in Graves' hyperthyroidism and ophthalmopathy. TCRdb recomputed calls from the multiplex PCR reads with MiXCR, one row per CDR3 protein. Of 690,000 or so distinct CDR3 sequences listed, around 20% are singletons. Specimen: blood. The receptors originated from a woman aged 45-60 years with Graves' hyperthyroidism that later progressed to Graves' ophthalmopathy. Both conserved end residues are part of each CDR3.

j_call v_call cdr3_aa
TRBJ2-1 TRBV30 CAWSIGGGGAEQFF
TRBJ1-1 TRBV3-1 CASSHDRAAFF
TRBJ2-3 TRBV20-1 CSARWEMITDTQYF
TRBJ2-6 TRBV6-5 CASSWKGGSSGANVLTF
TRBJ1-4 TRBV18 CASSPGQGPLTNEKLFF
TRBJ1-1 TRBV12-3/TRBV12-4 CASSVRTGQDTEAFF
TRBJ1-2 TRBV3-1 CASSQDLGEEYGYTF
TRBJ2-7 TRBV12-3/TRBV12-4 CASTQSQGTYEQYF
TRBJ1-1 TRBV9 CASSVSVRGGLNTEAFF
TRBJ1-1 TRBV20-1 CSARDFKEDTEAFF
TRBJ1-5 TRBV12-3/TRBV12-4 CASSPPGEGHQPQHF
TRBJ2-7 TRBV5-1 CASSRDRGRNDEQYF
TRBJ2-1 TRBV11-2 CASSSDWDMLRGAFF
TRBJ2-1 TRBV6-2/TRBV6-3 CASRHTSQSSYNEQFF
TRBJ2-4 TRBV4-1 CASSQGLGSIRYF
TRBJ1-1 TRBV6-1 CASSEITGRNTEAFF
TRBJ1-2 TRBV10-3 CAINSGQGRGGYGYTF
TRBJ2-2 TRBV12-3/TRBV12-4 CASSRLLAGGGISGELFF
TRBJ1-5 TRBV10-2 CASSDHNRYSNQPQHF
TRBJ1-2 TRBV7-9 CASRHEGYGYTF
TRBJ1-5 TRBV20-1 CSASDGGGLQPQHF
TRBJ2-7 TRBV18 CASSPQGAVQYF
TRBJ2-3 TRBV7-9 CASGRADTQYF